This TCR beta chain was retrieved from a study of PD-L1 blockade in urothelial cancer. Study background: Dosed intravenously at 1,200 mg every 3 weeks, atezolizumab was initiated by patients in the mid-2010s. About 90% of the 29 patients were males with bladder-origin urothelial cancer.

CDR1 is SNHLY and CDR2 is FYNNEI in the germline V gene. This CDR3 has 13 amino acids. V lost 6 bases and J lost 7; bases outside the gene matches: 9. Specified time point: pretreatment peripheral blood. Patients yielded 1 to 8 samples each, pretreatment and on-treatment. Sequencing was performed with immunoSEQ multiplex PCR; in TCRdb, only in-frame clones are kept and a portion is missing. Among approximately 79,000 clones, approximately 80% were seen once, and the ten largest hold about 6.7%. This chain links TRBV2 with TRBJ2-7; 7 positions match TRBD1. This clonotype was obtained from a man aged 35 to 55 with urothelial cancer. The source was PBMCs, collected around atezolizumab (anti-PD-L1) treatment. This CDR3 is CASRDRSTGEQYF. CDR3 sequence (DNA): TGTGCCAGCAGGGACAGGTCGACTGGGGAGCAGTACTTC. Full variable domain (rest looked up from reference TRBV2 and TRBJ2-7): EPEVTQTPSHQVTQMGQEVILRCVPISNHLYFYWYRQILGQKVEFLVSFYNNEISEKSEIFDDQFSVERPDGSNFTLKIRSTKLEDSAMYFCASRDRSTGEQYFGPGTRLTVT.